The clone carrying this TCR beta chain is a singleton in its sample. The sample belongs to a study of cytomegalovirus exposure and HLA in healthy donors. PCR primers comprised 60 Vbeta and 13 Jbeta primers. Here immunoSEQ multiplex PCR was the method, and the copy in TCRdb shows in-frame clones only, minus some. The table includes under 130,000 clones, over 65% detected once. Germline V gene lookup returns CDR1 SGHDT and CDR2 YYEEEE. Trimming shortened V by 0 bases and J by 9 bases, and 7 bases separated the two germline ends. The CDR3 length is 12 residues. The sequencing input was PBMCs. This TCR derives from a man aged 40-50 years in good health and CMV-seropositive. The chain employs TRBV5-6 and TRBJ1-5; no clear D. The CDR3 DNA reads TGTGCCAGCAGCTTGGCCCGGGGGCCCCAGCATTTT. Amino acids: CASSLARGPQHF.